This TCR beta chain stems from a study of CD8 T cells in Susac syndrome. Trimming left V 5 bases short and J 0 bases short, with 14 bases between. The CDR3 runs 15 residues. From germline, CDR1 is SQVTM and CDR2 ANQGSEA. The authors reverse transcribed roughly 0.5 to 1 ug RNA with random hexamers. TCRdb fed the immunoSEQ multiplex PCR reads into MiXCR, producing one record per CDR3 protein. Of some 300,000 distinct CDR3 sequences detected, around 84% appear once; the ten largest clones hold about 0.11%. The sequenced material came from CD8+ T cells from PBMCs. V and J are TRBV29-1 and TRBJ2-1, with unresolved D. This receptor was taken from a human donor with multiple sclerosis. The CDR3, as DNA: TGCAGCGTTTTTACGGACCCCTACTCCTACAATGAGCAGTTCTTC. Its translation is CSVFTDPYSYNEQFF.